These 16 T cell receptor beta chains were sequenced from one sample in a study of shared clonotypes between healthy human individuals. Assay used: immunoSEQ multiplex PCR; TCRdb lists only in-frame clones, some missing. The repertoire has 650,000 to 750,000 clones, about two thirds of them found once; the top ten carry 1.8%. Sequencing was performed on memory CD4+ T cells sorted from blood. Subset noted: CD45RA-negative fraction. The origin of the receptors is a woman aged 30 to 39 in good health.

The CDR3 is CASSISGEMNEQFF. CDR3 coding DNA: TGTGCCAGTAGTATTTCGGGAGAAATGAATGAGCAGTTCTTC. V and J are TRBV19 and TRBJ2-1, with D possibly TRBD2 on 6 matching bases. This CDR3 has 14 amino acids. The germline CDR1 and CDR2 sequences are LNHDA and SQIVND (reference sequence). V was shortened by 3 bases and J by 7 bases, with 13 bases between the two germline ends.

The chain recombines TRBV19 with TRBJ1-2; D uncertain. The ends were cut back, 4 bases at V and 3 bases at J, with 12 bases in the middle. CDR3 length equals 14 residues. The germline gives CDR1 LNHDA, CDR2 SQIVND (reference sequence). The CDR3 loop reads CASSNTAAYYGYTF. The CDR3 nucleotides are TGTGCCAGTAGTAATACAGCAGCTTACTATGGCTACACCTTC.

The V and J genes are TRBV7-9 and TRBJ2-3, with 10 bases identical to TRBD1. V shed 3 bases, J shed 2 bases, and the junction held 2 bases outside the gene matches. CDR3 length: 15 residues. The germline V gene encodes CDR1 SEHNR and CDR2 FQNEAQ (reference sequence). In DNA form, the CDR3 reads TGTGCCAGCAGCTTGGGACAGGGGATCACAGATACGCAGTATTTT. This gives the protein CASSLGQGITDTQYF.

The V and J genes are TRBV29-1 and TRBJ2-1, with unresolved D. This CDR3 is built from 12 residues. Germline CDR1 is SQVTM and CDR2 is ANQGSEA. V shed 7 bases and J shed 8 bases, with 15 bases lying between them. This CDR3 reads CSAETYRDEQFF. As DNA, the CDR3 is TGCAGCGCGGAGACCTACCGCGATGAGCAGTTCTTC.

This clone turned up a few times. The sample has other DNA sequences that encode this CDR3 too. The genes are TRBV5-4 and TRBJ2-7; perhaps D is TRBD1 or TRBD2 (5 bases each). The CDR3 covers 15 residues. The germline gives CDR1 SGHNT, CDR2 YYREEE (reference sequence). The ends were cut back, 4 bases at V and 0 bases at J, with 14 bases in the middle. CDR3 loop: CASSPGTASSYEQYF. As DNA, the CDR3 is TGTGCCAGCAGCCCTGGGACGGCGAGCTCCTACGAGCAGTACTTC.

Worth noting for this clone: Other DNA sequences of this sample code for an identical CDR3. V is TRBV7-2 and J is TRBJ2-5; either TRBD1 or TRBD2 may supply D (6 bases each). This CDR3 has 13 amino acids. V shed 5 bases and J shed 4 bases, with 11 bases lying between them. Germline V gene lookup returns CDR1 SGHTA and CDR2 FQGNSA. The CDR3 here is CASSLEGGETQYF. In DNA, the CDR3 is TGTGCCAGCAGCCTCGAGGGGGGAGAGACCCAGTACTTC.

The V and J genes are TRBV29-1 and TRBJ2-7, with D unresolved. CDR1 and CDR2 (germline): SQVTM, ANQGSEA. CDR3 length: 12 residues. CDR3 DNA: TGCAGTGCCATCTCGACTGGATACGAGCAGTACTTC. Translating it yields CSAISTGYEQYF.

The V and J genes are TRBV10-1 and TRBJ2-1; no firm D call. The CDR3 covers 15 residues. From germline, CDR1 is WNHNN and CDR2 SYGVQD (reference sequence). The germline V and J ends were trimmed by 2 bases and 2 bases, with 10 bases remaining between them. As DNA, the CDR3 is TGCGCCAGCAGTGAGCTCCAACTGGCCTACAATGAGCAGTTCTTC. This encodes CASSELQLAYNEQFF.

The rearrangement joins TRBV29-1 to TRBJ1-1, with a weak D call TRBD1 (5 bases). The V and J ends lost 8 bases and 3 bases respectively, with 16 bases between them. This CDR3 comprises 13 residues. CDR1 and CDR2 from the germline V gene are SQVTM and ANQGSEA. This CDR3 is CSFNRQSHTEAFF. CDR3 coding DNA: TGCAGCTTTAACCGACAGTCCCACACTGAAGCTTTCTTT.

J is TRBJ1-2 and V is TRBV19; the match to TRBD1 covers 10 bases. Unmatched junction bases numbered 5, after V lost 7 bases and J lost 6 bases. CDR1 is LNHDA and CDR2 is SQIVND in the germline V gene (reference sequence). The CDR3 loop spans 13 amino acids. CDR3 loop: CASTGQGDHGYTF. DNA of the CDR3: TGTGCCAGTACCGGACAGGGGGATCATGGCTACACCTTC. The variable domain in full, with the rest retrieved from reference TRBV19 and TRBJ1-2, is DGGITQSPKYLFRKEGQNVTLSCEQNLNHDAMYWYRQDPGQGLRLIYYSQIVNDFQKGDIAEGYSVSREKKESFPLTVTSAQKNPTAFYLCASTGQGDHGYTFGSGTRLTVV.

This chain joins TRBV5-4 and TRBJ2-7, with D tentatively TRBD2 (5 bases). The CDR3 covers 16 residues. The germline V and J ends were trimmed by 0 bases and 2 bases, with 15 bases remaining between them. Germline V lookup: CDR1 SGHNT, CDR2 YYREEE (reference sequence). CDR3 nucleotides: TGTGCCAGCAGCTTGGCCATCGCGGGCGGTACCTACGAGCAGTACTTC. The encoded protein is CASSLAIAGGTYEQYF.

This clone was counted a few times. In nucleotides, the CDR3 is TGTGCCAGCAGCTTACTAGCGGGAATAGATACGCAGTATTTT. It translates to CASSLLAGIDTQYF. The V and J genes are TRBV7-2 and TRBJ2-3; 9 nucleotides agree with TRBD2. The CDR3 covers 14 residues. After removal of 2 bases from V and 5 bases from J, the junction contained 2 bases not matched to a gene. From germline, CDR1 is SGHTA and CDR2 FQGNSA. The full variable domain, with the rest looked up from reference TRBV7-2 and TRBJ2-3, is GAGVSQSPSNKVTEKGKDVELRCDPISGHTALYWYRQSLGQGLEFLIYFQGNSAPDKSGLPSDRFSAERTGGSVSTLTIQRTQQEDSAVYLCASSLLAGIDTQYFGPGTRLTVL.

This clone was seen only a few times. The rearrangement joins TRBV28 to TRBJ2-1, with no clear D. CDR1 is MDHEN and CDR2 is SYDVKM in the germline V gene. Trimming removed 6 bases at V and 10 bases at J, with 10 bases between. CDR3 length: 11 amino acids. The CDR3 region has the DNA TGTGCCAGCAGCAAGATCTCGGAGCAGTTCTTC. Amino acids: CASSKISEQFF.

This clone was seen ten or more times. V gene TRBV6-5 combines with J gene TRBJ2-5, with a weak D call TRBD2 (5 bases). The closer fit of TRBJ2-7 to the DNA end suggests the J call may be wrong. From germline, CDR1 is MNHEY and CDR2 SVGAGI. The CDR3 spans 16 residues. CDR3 in DNA: TGTGCCAGCAGTTACTCGATGCCTGGACTTCAATACGAGCAGTACTTC. This sequence encodes CASSYSMPGLQYEQYF.

This clone was counted once. Other nucleotide sequences from this sample produce the same CDR3. The chain recombines TRBV7-9 with TRBJ1-2; D ambiguous. The CDR3 sequence is 13 residues long. V shed 1 base and J shed 4 bases, with 7 bases lying between them. Germline CDR1 and CDR2: SEHNR and FQNEAQ (reference sequence). The CDR3 is CASSLGSTYGYTF. The CDR3 DNA reads TGTGCCAGCAGCTTAGGCAGTACCTATGGCTACACCTTC.

This sequence joins TRBV6-6 and TRBJ1-5; D not resolved. The CDR3 consists of 14 residues. Germline-derived CDR1 and CDR2 are MNHNY and SVGAGI (reference sequence). Trimming took 5 bases from V and 3 from J, leaving 11 bases between them. CDR3 coding DNA: TGTGCCAGCAGTACCCCCGCGTTCAATCAGCCCCAGCATTTT. Its translation is CASSTPAFNQPQHF.